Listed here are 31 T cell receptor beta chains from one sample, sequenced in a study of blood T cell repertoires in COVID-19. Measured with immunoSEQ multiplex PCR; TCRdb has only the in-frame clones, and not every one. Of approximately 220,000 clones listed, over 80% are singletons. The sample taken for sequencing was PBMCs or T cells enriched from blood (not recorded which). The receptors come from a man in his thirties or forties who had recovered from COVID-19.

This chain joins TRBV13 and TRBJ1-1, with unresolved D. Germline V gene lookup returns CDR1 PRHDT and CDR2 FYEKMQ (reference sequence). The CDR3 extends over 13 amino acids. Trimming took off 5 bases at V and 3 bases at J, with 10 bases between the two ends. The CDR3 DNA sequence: TGTGCCAGCAGCCGCCGGGAATACACTGAAGCTTTCTTT. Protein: CASSRREYTEAFF.

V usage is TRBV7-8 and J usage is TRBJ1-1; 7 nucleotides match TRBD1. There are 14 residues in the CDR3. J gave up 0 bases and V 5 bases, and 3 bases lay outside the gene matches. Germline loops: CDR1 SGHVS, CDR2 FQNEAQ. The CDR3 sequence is CASSPTGVNTEAFF. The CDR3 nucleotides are TGTGCCAGCAGCCCAACAGGGGTGAACACTGAAGCTTTCTTT. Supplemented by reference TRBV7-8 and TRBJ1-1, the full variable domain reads GAGVSQSPRYKVAKRGQDVALRCDPISGHVSLFWYQQALGQGPEFLTYFQNEAQLDKSGLPSDRFFAERPEGSVSTLKIQRTQQEDSAVYLCASSPTGVNTEAFFGQGTRLTVV.

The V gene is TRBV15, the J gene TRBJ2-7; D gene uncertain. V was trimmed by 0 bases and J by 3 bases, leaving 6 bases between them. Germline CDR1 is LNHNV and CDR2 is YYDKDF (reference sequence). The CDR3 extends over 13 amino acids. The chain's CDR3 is CATSRDTDYEQYF. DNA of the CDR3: TGTGCCACCAGCAGAGATACTGACTACGAGCAGTACTTC.

The CDR3 region is CASSLDTGLNYGYTF. The CDR3 DNA follows: TGTGCCAGCAGCTTAGATACAGGGCTTAACTATGGCTACACCTTC. The V call is TRBV7-2, the J call TRBJ1-2, with TRBD1 as a possible D gene (6 bases). Trimming removed 1 base from V and 1 base from J, with 10 bases in between. CDR3 length equals 15 residues. Germline V gene sequence: CDR1 SGHTA, CDR2 FQGNSA.

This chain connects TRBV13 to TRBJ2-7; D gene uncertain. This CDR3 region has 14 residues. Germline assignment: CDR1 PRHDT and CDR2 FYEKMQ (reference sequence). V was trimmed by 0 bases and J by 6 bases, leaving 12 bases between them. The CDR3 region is CASSLGRSSREQYF. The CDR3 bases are TGTGCCAGCAGCTTAGGCCGGTCTAGTCGCGAGCAGTACTTC.

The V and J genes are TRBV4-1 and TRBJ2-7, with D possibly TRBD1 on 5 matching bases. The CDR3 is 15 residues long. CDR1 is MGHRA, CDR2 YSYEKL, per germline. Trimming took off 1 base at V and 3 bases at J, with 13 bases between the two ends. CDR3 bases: TGCGCCAGCAGCCAAGTGGATGGGGCGAGCTACGAGCAGTACTTC. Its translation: CASSQVDGASYEQYF.

The CDR3 coding sequence is TGTGCCAGCAGCTTAGCCCCCTCACTCTCCTACGAGCAGTACTTC. Protein product: CASSLAPSLSYEQYF. This chain links TRBV11-2 with TRBJ2-7; D gene ambiguous. V was clipped by 1 base and J by 0 bases, with 10 bases between them. Germline CDR1 reads SGHAT; CDR2 reads FQNNGV. CDR3 length: 15 residues.

CDR3 DNA: TGTGCCAGCAGACTAGCGGGAGTGGGCGAGCAGTACTTC. Translation gives CASRLAGVGEQYF. The chain is built from TRBV12-3 or TRBV12-4 and TRBJ2-7; TRBD2 agrees at 11 bases. The CDR3 has 13 amino acids. The junction had 4 bases not matched to a gene; V was cut back by 6 bases and J by 6 bases.

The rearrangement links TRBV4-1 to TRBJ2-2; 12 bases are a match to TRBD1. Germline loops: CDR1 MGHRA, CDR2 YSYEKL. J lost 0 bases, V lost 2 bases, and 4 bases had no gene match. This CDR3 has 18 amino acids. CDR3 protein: CASSQTGTGGANTGELFF. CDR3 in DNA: TGCGCCAGCAGCCAAACCGGGACAGGGGGCGCGAACACCGGGGAGCTGTTTTTT.

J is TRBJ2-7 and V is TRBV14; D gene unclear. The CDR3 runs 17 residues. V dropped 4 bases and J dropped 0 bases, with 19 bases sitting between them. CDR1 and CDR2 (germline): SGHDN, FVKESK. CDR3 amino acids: CASSPNKDSAASYEQYF. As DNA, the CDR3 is TGTGCCAGCAGCCCCAATAAAGACTCTGCGGCCTCCTACGAGCAGTACTTC.

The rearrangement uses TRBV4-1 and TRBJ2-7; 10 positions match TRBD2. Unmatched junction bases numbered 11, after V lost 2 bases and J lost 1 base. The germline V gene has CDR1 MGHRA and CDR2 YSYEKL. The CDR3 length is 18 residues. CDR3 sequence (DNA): TGCGCCAGCAGCCAACTACCCCCGGGACTAGCGTCTTCCTACGAGCAGTACTTC. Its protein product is CASSQLPPGLASSYEQYF.

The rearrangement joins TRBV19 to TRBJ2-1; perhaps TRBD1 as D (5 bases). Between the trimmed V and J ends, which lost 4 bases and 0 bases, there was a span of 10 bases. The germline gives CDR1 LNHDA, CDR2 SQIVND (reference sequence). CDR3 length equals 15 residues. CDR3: CASSTTRVSYNEQFF. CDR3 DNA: TGTGCCAGTAGTACTACCAGGGTCTCCTACAATGAGCAGTTCTTC.

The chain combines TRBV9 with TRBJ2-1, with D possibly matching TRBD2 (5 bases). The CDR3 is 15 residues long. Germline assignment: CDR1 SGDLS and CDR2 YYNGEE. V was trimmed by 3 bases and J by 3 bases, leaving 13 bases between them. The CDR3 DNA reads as TGTGCCAGCAGCGCCTCAAGGAGCGGCTACAATGAGCAGTTCTTC. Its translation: CASSASRSGYNEQFF.

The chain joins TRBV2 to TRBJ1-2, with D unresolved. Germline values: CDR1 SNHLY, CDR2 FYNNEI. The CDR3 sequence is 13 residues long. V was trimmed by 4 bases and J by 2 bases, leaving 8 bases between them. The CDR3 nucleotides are TGTGCCAGCAGTGTGGTGCGAAACTATGGCTACACCTTC. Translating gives CASSVVRNYGYTF.

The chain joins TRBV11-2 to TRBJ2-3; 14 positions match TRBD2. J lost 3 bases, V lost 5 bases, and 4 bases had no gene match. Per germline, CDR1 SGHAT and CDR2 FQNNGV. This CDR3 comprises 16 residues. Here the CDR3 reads CASSRLAGGLTDTQYF. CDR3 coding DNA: TGTGCCAGCAGCCGACTAGCGGGAGGGCTGACAGATACGCAGTATTTT.

The CDR3 DNA is TGTGCCAGCGCAGGTAAATACACTGAAGCTTTCTTT. As protein: CASAGKYTEAFF. The chain links TRBV27 to TRBJ1-1; D gene uncertain. Germline CDR1 is MNHEY and CDR2 is SMNVEV (reference sequence). This CDR3 is built from 12 residues. Trimming removed 8 bases from V and 3 bases from J, with 10 bases in between.

This CDR3 is CASMRTGAPGNTIYF. CDR3 nucleotide sequence: TGTGCCAGCATGAGGACAGGCGCCCCTGGAAACACCATATATTTT. J is TRBJ1-3 and V is TRBV6-5; 7 bases are shared with TRBD1. CDR1 MNHEY and CDR2 SVGAGI come from the germline V gene. J was trimmed by 2 bases and V by 7 bases; bases with no gene match: 8. The CDR3 consists of 15 residues.

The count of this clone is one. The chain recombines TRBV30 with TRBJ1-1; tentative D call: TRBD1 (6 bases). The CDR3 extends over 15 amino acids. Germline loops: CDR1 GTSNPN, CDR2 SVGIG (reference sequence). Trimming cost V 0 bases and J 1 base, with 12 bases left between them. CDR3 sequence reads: CAWSVATTGNTEAFF. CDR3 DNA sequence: TGTGCCTGGAGTGTGGCAACGACAGGGAACACTGAAGCTTTCTTT.

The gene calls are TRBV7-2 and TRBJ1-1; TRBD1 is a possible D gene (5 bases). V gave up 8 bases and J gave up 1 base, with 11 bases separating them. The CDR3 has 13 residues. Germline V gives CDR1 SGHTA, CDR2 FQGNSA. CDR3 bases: TGTGCCAGCCAGGGAGGGCAGAACACTGAAGCTTTCTTT. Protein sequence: CASQGGQNTEAFF.

The CDR3 DNA follows: TGTGCCAGCAGAAAGACAGCCTCTGGAAACACCATATATTTT. Translated: CASRKTASGNTIYF. V is TRBV11-2 and J is TRBJ1-3, with D perhaps TRBD1 (5 bases). The V end lost 6 bases, the J end lost 0 bases, and 9 bases lay between the germline ends. The CDR3 covers 14 residues. The germline V gene encodes CDR1 SGHAT and CDR2 FQNNGV.

The DNA of the CDR3 is TGCGCCAGCAGCTTGGCCAGAAACTATGGCTACACCTTC. Its translation: CASSLARNYGYTF. The rearrangement links TRBV5-1 to TRBJ1-2; D is uncertain. This CDR3 comprises 13 residues. Germline V gene lookup returns CDR1 SGHRS and CDR2 YFSETQ. V was trimmed by 0 bases and J by 2 bases, leaving 5 bases between them. The full variable domain, in which reference TRBV5-1 and TRBJ1-2 provide the parts outside the CDR3, is KAGVTQTPRYLIKTRGQQVTLSCSPISGHRSVSWYQQTPGQGLQFLFEYFSETQRNKGNFPGRFSGRQFSNSRSEMNVSTLELGDSALYLCASSLARNYGYTFGSGTRLTVV.

The CDR3 DNA reads TGCGCCAGCAGCCCGGTTACACAGGGTCCGGAGACCCAGTACTTC. Its translation is CASSPVTQGPETQYF. V is TRBV5-1 and J is TRBJ2-5, with D perhaps matching TRBD1 (6 bases). With 4 bases removed from V and 5 bases from J, the gap between germline ends came to 18 bases. Per germline, CDR1 SGHRS and CDR2 YFSETQ. There are 15 residues in the CDR3.

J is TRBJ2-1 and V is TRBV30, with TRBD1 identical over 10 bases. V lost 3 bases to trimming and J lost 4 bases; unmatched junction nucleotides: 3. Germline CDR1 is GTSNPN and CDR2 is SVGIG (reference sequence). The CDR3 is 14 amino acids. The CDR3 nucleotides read TGTGCCTGGAGCGGGGACAGGGGTTACAATGAGCAGTTCTTC. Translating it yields CAWSGDRGYNEQFF.

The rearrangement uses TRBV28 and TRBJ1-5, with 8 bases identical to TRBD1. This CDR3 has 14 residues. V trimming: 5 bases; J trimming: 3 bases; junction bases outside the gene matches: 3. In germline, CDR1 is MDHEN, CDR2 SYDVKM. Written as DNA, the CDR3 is TGTGCCAGCAGTCCGGGACAGGACAATCAGCCCCAGCATTTT. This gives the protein CASSPGQDNQPQHF.

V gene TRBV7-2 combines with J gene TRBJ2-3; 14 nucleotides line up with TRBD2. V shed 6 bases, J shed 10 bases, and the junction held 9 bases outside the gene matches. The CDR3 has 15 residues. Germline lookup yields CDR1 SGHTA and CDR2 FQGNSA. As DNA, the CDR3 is TGTGCCAGCAGTCAGACTAGCGGGGGGGCCGGTTCGCAGTATTTT. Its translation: CASSQTSGGAGSQYF. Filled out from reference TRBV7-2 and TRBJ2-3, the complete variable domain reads GAGVSQSPSNKVTEKGKDVELRCDPISGHTALYWYRQSLGQGLEFLIYFQGNSAPDKSGLPSDRFSAERTGGSVSTLTIQRTQQEDSAVYLCASSQTSGGAGSQYFGPGTRLTVL.

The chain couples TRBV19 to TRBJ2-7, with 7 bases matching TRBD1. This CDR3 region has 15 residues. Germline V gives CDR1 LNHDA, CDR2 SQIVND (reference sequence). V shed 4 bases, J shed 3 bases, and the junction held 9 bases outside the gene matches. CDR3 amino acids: CASSTTTGPLYEQYF. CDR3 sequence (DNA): TGTGCCAGTAGTACGACGACAGGGCCCCTCTACGAGCAGTACTTC.

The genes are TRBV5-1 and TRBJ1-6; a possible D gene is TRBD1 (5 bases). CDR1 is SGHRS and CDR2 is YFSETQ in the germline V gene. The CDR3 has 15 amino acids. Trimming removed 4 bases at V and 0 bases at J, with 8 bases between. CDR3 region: CASSGDSSYNSPLHF. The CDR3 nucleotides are TGCGCCAGCAGCGGTGACAGCTCCTATAATTCACCCCTCCACTTT.

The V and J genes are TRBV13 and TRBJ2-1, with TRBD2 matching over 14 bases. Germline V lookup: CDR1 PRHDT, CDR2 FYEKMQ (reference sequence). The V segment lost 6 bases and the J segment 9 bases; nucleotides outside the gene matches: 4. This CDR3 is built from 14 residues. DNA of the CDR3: TGTGCCAGCAGAGGACTAGCGGGAGGCGGTGAGCAGTTCTTC. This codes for CASRGLAGGGEQFF.

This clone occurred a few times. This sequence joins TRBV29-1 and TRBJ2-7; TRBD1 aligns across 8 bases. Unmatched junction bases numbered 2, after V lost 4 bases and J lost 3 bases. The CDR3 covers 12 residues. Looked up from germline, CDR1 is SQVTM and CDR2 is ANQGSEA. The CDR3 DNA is TGCAGCGTTGCGACAGGGGACTACGAGCAGTACTTC. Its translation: CSVATGDYEQYF.

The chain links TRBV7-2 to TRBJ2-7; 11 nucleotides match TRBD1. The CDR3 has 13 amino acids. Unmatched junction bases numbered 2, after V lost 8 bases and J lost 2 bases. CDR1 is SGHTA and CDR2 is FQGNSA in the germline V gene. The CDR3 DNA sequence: TGTGCCAGCTTGGGACAGGGGGCCTACGAGCAGTACTTC. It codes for CASLGQGAYEQYF.

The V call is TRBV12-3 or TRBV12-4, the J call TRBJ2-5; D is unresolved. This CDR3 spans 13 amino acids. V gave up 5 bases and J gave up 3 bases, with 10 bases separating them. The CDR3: CASSHPPEETQYF. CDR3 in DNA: TGTGCCAGCAGTCATCCACCGGAAGAGACCCAGTACTTC.